This paragraph reports one T cell receptor (beta chain). The sample comes from a study of blood T cell repertoires in COVID-19. Overall study context: Collection of acute and convalescent COVID-19 samples took place in the United States, Italy and Spain. Sample material is recorded as cDNA or gDNA derived from T cells, B-cell-depleted T cells, or PBMCs.

Original methodology: Reference gene primers were amplified, and this amplification served to estimate nucleated cell counts. Only in-frame clones appear in the TCRdb table, and some are missing; sequencing was by immunoSEQ multiplex PCR. The V and J calls and the clone size are those of that table, but D and trimming were determined from the DNA. This table has 150,000 to 160,000 clones, 88% appearing once. The V and J ends lost 3 bases and 3 bases respectively, with 23 bases between them. The germline gives CDR1 SGHAT, CDR2 FQNNGV. The CDR3 has 19 amino acids. What was sequenced was peripheral blood. This chain joins TRBV11-2 and TRBJ2-2; D perhaps matches TRBD2 (6 bases). The TCR was taken from a woman between 65 and 79 years old with acute or convalescent COVID-19. The CDR3 sequence: CASSLRWGVGAEDTGELFF. DNA of the CDR3: TGTGCCAGCAGCTTGCGCTGGGGGGTCGGGGCCGAGGACACCGGGGAGCTGTTTTTT.